One and the same sample provided the 22 T cell receptor beta chains below, sequenced in a study of T cell changes during pregnancy in multiple sclerosis. The table came from immunoSEQ multiplex PCR; TCRdb's copy has only in-frame clones and leaves some out. This table has tens of thousands of clones, approximately 91% appearing once. The input for sequencing was peripheral blood, taken in the third trimester of pregnancy. All receptors derive from a female donor with multiple sclerosis, enrolled in a pregnancy study.

This clone was picked up one time. The rearrangement joins TRBV5-1 to TRBJ2-7; 9 bases map to TRBD1. J gave up 4 bases and V 2 bases, and 7 bases lay outside the gene matches. This CDR3 spans 15 amino acids. The germline V gene encodes CDR1 SGHRS and CDR2 YFSETQ. CDR3 protein: CASSLIQGASYEQYF. The CDR3 bases are TGCGCCAGCAGCTTAATACAGGGGGCCTCGTACGAGCAGTACTTC.

This chain joins TRBV5-1 and TRBJ2-7; D perhaps matches TRBD2 (6 bases). This CDR3 is built from 14 residues. From germline, CDR1 is SGHRS and CDR2 YFSETQ. Trimming stripped 3 bases from V and 0 bases from J, with 10 bases between. The CDR3 sequence: CASSYGGSSYEQYF. Written as DNA, the CDR3 is TGCGCCAGCAGCTACGGGGGAAGCTCCTACGAGCAGTACTTC.

A single count supports this clone. The V gene is TRBV10-2, the J gene TRBJ2-2; D is possibly TRBD1 (6 bases). The CDR3 is 14 amino acids. Trimming removed 3 bases from V and 3 bases from J, with 8 bases in between. Germline lookup yields CDR1 WSHSY and CDR2 SAAADI. As DNA, the CDR3 is TGCGCCAGCAGTGAACAGGGACACACCGGGGAGCTGTTTTTT. Its translation is CASSEQGHTGELFF.

CDR3 bases: TGTGCCAGCAGCCCGACAGGGTGGGCCTATGGCTACACCTTC. The encoded protein is CASSPTGWAYGYTF. The chain combines TRBV6-5 with TRBJ1-2, with 7 bases fitting TRBD1. Germline V gene sequence: CDR1 MNHEY, CDR2 SVGAGI. CDR3 length: 14 residues. Germline trimming cut 6 bases from V and 4 bases from J; bases unmatched to any gene: 8.

The rearrangement joins TRBV30 to TRBJ1-1, with 9 nucleotides matching TRBD1. The CDR3 totals 14 residues. V was clipped by 3 bases and J by 10 bases; unmatched bases: 12. Germline V CDR1 and CDR2: GTSNPN, SVGIG (reference sequence). The CDR3 here is CAWSRIPGQGGAFF. The DNA for the CDR3 is TGTGCCTGGAGCCGAATCCCGGGACAGGGAGGAGCTTTCTTT.

This chain connects TRBV6-5 to TRBJ2-3; 9 positions match TRBD2. J was trimmed by 6 bases and V by 2 bases; bases with no gene match: 6. This CDR3 contains 15 residues. Germline CDR1 MNHEY, CDR2 SVGAGI. The DNA of the CDR3 is TGTGCCAGCAGTTACAGCGGGGGGATGGGTGATACGCAGTATTTT. It codes for CASSYSGGMGDTQYF.

The CDR3: CASSPPPGPYGYTF. The CDR3 DNA reads as TGTGCCAGCAGCCCCCCCCCAGGGCCCTATGGCTACACCTTC. The rearrangement uses TRBV21-1 and TRBJ1-2; the table's D call, TRBD1, was not checked against the DNA. TRBV21-1 is tagged as a pseudogene. The CDR3 spans 14 residues.

The V and J genes are TRBV5-1 and TRBJ2-5; D perhaps matches TRBD2 (6 bases). The V gene lost 6 bases and the J gene lost 2 bases, with 17 bases spanning the gap. The CDR3 covers 15 residues. Germline CDR1 and CDR2: SGHRS and YFSETQ. The DNA for the CDR3 is TGCGCCAGCACCGAAGGTAATAGCGGACAAGAGACCCAGTACTTC. It specifies CASTEGNSGQETQYF.

The chain links TRBV7-2 to TRBJ2-7, with a possible D match to TRBD1 (6 bases). Germline V CDR1 and CDR2: SGHTA, FQGNSA. The CDR3 loop spans 15 amino acids. Between the trimmed V and J ends, which lost 5 bases and 3 bases, there was a span of 17 bases. Written as DNA, the CDR3 is TGTGCCAGCAGCCAGCCGGACTTAGGGGGCTACGAGCAGTACTTC. Amino acid sequence: CASSQPDLGGYEQYF.

The chain joins TRBV29-1 to TRBJ2-1, with 12 bases aligning to TRBD2. CDR1 is SQVTM, CDR2 ANQGSEA, per germline. J was trimmed by 6 bases and V by 6 bases; bases with no gene match: 6. The CDR3 has 14 residues. This CDR3 is CSVPPGLAGNEQFF. The CDR3 DNA sequence: TGCAGCGTACCCCCGGGACTAGCGGGCAATGAGCAGTTCTTC.

The chain is built from TRBV5-4 and TRBJ1-2; a possible D gene is TRBD1 (5 bases). The CDR3 has 13 amino acids. With 4 bases removed from V and 7 bases from J, the gap between germline ends came to 14 bases. Germline-derived CDR1 and CDR2 are SGHNT and YYREEE (reference sequence). The chain's CDR3 is CASSGASRLGYTF. The CDR3, as DNA: TGTGCCAGCAGCGGGGCCTCCCGGCTTGGCTACACCTTC.

V gene TRBV4-3 combines with J gene TRBJ2-7; the match to TRBD2 covers 9 bases. This CDR3 has 15 amino acids. V dropped 1 base and J dropped 5; count of bases not matched to a gene: 6. Germline V lookup: CDR1 LGHNA, CDR2 YSLEER. The CDR3 loop is CASSQVIAGEDEQYF. The CDR3 DNA reads as TGCGCCAGCAGCCAAGTAATAGCGGGGGAAGACGAGCAGTACTTC.

The gene calls are TRBV7-9 and TRBJ1-2; maybe TRBD1 (5 bases). The CDR3 is 15 residues long. The V gene's germline CDR1 is SEHNR and CDR2 FQNEAQ (reference sequence). Trimming removed 8 bases at V and 0 bases at J, with 16 bases between. CDR3 loop: CASGKAGGTNYGYTF. CDR3 nucleotide sequence: TGTGCCAGCGGCAAGGCGGGGGGTACTAACTATGGCTACACCTTC.

V is TRBV5-1 and J is TRBJ1-4, with TRBD1 matching over 7 bases. The CDR3 has 13 amino acids. The germline gives CDR1 SGHRS, CDR2 YFSETQ. V shed 6 bases, J shed 8 bases, and the junction held 7 bases outside the gene matches. The CDR3 loop is CASKTGSDEKLFF. The DNA for the CDR3 is TGCGCCAGCAAGACAGGGAGCGACGAAAAACTGTTTTTT.

In nucleotides, the CDR3 is TGTGCCAGCAGTTCTCCGGGGGGGACCGCGGCCTCCTACGAGCAGTACTTC. It specifies CASSSPGGTAASYEQYF. V usage is TRBV28 and J usage is TRBJ2-7, with 8 nucleotides matching TRBD2. CDR1 is MDHEN, CDR2 SYDVKM, per germline. V dropped 4 bases and J dropped 0; count of bases not matched to a gene: 11. This CDR3 spans 17 amino acids.

This clone came up a few times. The V call is TRBV6-6, the J call TRBJ2-2, with a weak D call TRBD1 (6 bases). In germline, CDR1 is MNHNY, CDR2 SVGAGI (reference sequence). The ends were cut back, 8 bases at V and 5 bases at J, with 15 bases in the middle. The CDR3 consists of 14 residues. The chain's CDR3 is CASRDTGKTGELFF. The CDR3 DNA sequence: TGTGCCAGCCGGGACACCGGGAAAACCGGGGAGCTGTTTTTT.

The rearrangement links TRBV10-1 to TRBJ1-5, with 10 positions matching TRBD1. This CDR3 spans 16 amino acids. CDR1 is WNHNN, CDR2 SYGVQD, per germline (reference sequence). J gave up 5 bases and V 8 bases, and 12 bases lay outside the gene matches. The CDR3 DNA reads as TGCGCCAGCCGGGACAGGGGTTCGGGTGAGGATCAGCCCCAGCATTTT. The encoded protein is CASRDRGSGEDQPQHF.

This clone was found once. The chain has TRBV5-6 and TRBJ2-3, with a tentative D call TRBD2 (7 bases). This CDR3 region has 17 residues. Between the trimmed V and J ends, which lost 1 base and 3 bases, there was a span of 18 bases. Per germline, CDR1 SGHDT and CDR2 YYEEEE. CDR3 DNA: TGTGCCAGCAGCTTGTGGGGGGGGCAGGGTGAGACAGATACGCAGTATTTT. This gives the protein CASSLWGGQGETDTQYF.

The rearrangement uses TRBV5-5 and TRBJ2-2; 9 positions match TRBD2. V lost 4 bases to trimming and J lost 7 bases; unmatched junction nucleotides: 17. This CDR3 has 18 residues. Germline loops: CDR1 SGHKS, CDR2 YYEKEE (reference sequence). This chain's CDR3 is CASSLYPRSGGTFGELFF. The CDR3 bases are TGTGCCAGCAGCCTGTACCCTAGAAGCGGGGGGACATTCGGGGAGCTGTTTTTT.

The chain is built from TRBV28 and TRBJ1-2, with 8 bases fitting TRBD1. Per the germline V gene, CDR1 is MDHEN and CDR2 is SYDVKM. The CDR3 covers 15 residues. After removal of 1 base from V and 8 bases from J, the junction contained 9 bases not matched to a gene. CDR3 coding DNA: TGTGCCAGCAGTTTATTACCAAGGACAGGGAAGGGCTACACCTTC. Translating gives CASSLLPRTGKGYTF.

The chain is built from TRBV7-2 and TRBJ1-5; a possible D gene is TRBD1 (6 bases). Trimming pared 5 bases from V and 7 bases from J, leaving 12 bases between. The CDR3 covers 13 residues. The germline V gene has CDR1 SGHTA and CDR2 FQGNSA. The CDR3 nucleotides are TGTGCCAGCAGCCTCCGGGACACCCAGCCCCAGCATTTT. Its protein product is CASSLRDTQPQHF.

The V and J genes are TRBV19 and TRBJ2-4; D gene ambiguous. Trimming removed 5 bases from V and 8 bases from J, with 19 bases in between. Germline CDR1 LNHDA, CDR2 SQIVND (reference sequence). The CDR3 totals 15 residues. For the CDR3, the DNA is TGTGCCAGTAGTCCCCTGAATCCAGGATCGGACATTCAGTACTTC. It codes for CASSPLNPGSDIQYF.